This T cell receptor beta chain originates from a study of blood T cells in healthy people across ages. Then a second PCR, running about 6 to 11 cycles, was carried out with a sample-barcoded 5' primer and a J-beta primer mix. A template-switch adaptor containing 12 random nucleotides labeled each cDNA molecule. Per sample, CDR3-containing paired-end reads numbered at least 2.5 million. TCRdb re-analysed the 5' RACE reads in MiXCR, keeping a single row per CDR3 protein. The table lists 600,000 or so distinct CDR3 sequences, 40% to 50% of them singletons, with 20% to 25% in the top ten. This clonotype was seen at least ten times. Material for sequencing was blood. This sequence was found in a man older than 75 in good health.

CDR3 sequence (DNA): TGTGCCAGCAGGGACAGCAATGAGCAGTTCTTC. Its translation: CASRDSNEQFF. V and J are TRBV6-6 and TRBJ2-1; tentative D call: TRBD1 (6 bases). The V gene's germline CDR1 is MNHNY and CDR2 SVGAGI (reference sequence). The CDR3 is 11 amino acids. Trimming left V 6 bases short and J 6 bases short, with 6 bases between.